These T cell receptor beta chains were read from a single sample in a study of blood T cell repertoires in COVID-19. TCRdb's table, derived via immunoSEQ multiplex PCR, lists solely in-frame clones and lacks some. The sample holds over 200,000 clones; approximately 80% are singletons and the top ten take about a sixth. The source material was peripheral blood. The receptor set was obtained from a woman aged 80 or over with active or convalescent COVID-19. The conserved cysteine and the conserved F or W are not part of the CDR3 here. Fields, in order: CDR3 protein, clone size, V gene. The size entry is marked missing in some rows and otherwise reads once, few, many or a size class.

ASSLGDMNTEAF	.	TRBV5-1
ASSQRGSTDTQY	.	TRBV3-1/TRBV3-2
ASSLGLAASTDTQY	.	TRBV14
ASAQPPGQQETQY	.	TRBV2
ASSPGMGGSTDTQY	.	TRBV5-1
TSSHGYEQY	.	TRBV1
ASSYSPGQGTSNYGYT	few	TRBV6-2/TRBV6-3
ASSLDRSGVGNQPQH	.	TRBV11-2
ASSTTGNQPQH	.	TRBV12-3/TRBV12-4
ASSRTGGSNQPQH	.	TRBV11-2
ASSLQGSYNSPLH	.	TRBV7-3
ASSLLAGGLWEQY	.	TRBV7-9
ASSLATLRVDEQY	few	TRBV7-9
ASSYREKLF	few	TRBV21-1
ASSWDSSTDTQY	.	TRBV9
ASSPGTSRETQY	.	TRBV14
ASSHHSGTDYEQY	.	TRBV7-2
ASSNYLAVSSYEQY	.	TRBV6-2/TRBV6-3
ASSTTLTAEQF	once	TRBV5-1
ASSPAVDTNTQQY	.	TRBV9
ASSPPGTSGRTEQY	.	TRBV9
ASSDQGGSYEQY	.	TRBV6-2/TRBV6-3
ASSFRETQY	.	TRBV3-1/TRBV3-2
ASSVESGSSPLH	.	TRBV9
ASSLAGQGFQPQH	.	TRBV7-2
ASREGQGMGGYT	once	TRBV5-1
ASSKAGGVTDTQY	.	TRBV7-6
ASSDPGRARTGELF	few	TRBV2
ASNRQGSNEKLF	.	TRBV28
AWSTGSEWGYT	few	TRBV30
ASSYRPSGRGELF	many	TRBV6-5
ASIKPGQDLSYGYT	.	TRBV6-6
ASIPSEREFQDEQY	once	TRBV6-8
ASSQERTALLGAF	.	TRBV3-1/TRBV3-2
ASSLTGAVMSNEKLF	.	TRBV5-4